Reported below is one TCR beta chain. These data are taken from a study of CD8 T cells in Susac syndrome. Trimming cost V 3 bases and J 3 bases, with 8 bases left between them. Germline CDR1 and CDR2: KGHSH and LQKENI. The CDR3 loop spans 14 amino acids. RNA, at roughly 0.5 to 1 ug, was reverse transcribed with random hexamers. Across 54 Vbeta and 13 Jbeta, immunoSEQ multiplex PCR amplified TCR beta CDR3. TCRdb passed the immunoSEQ multiplex PCR reads through MiXCR, listing each CDR3 protein once. The table has some 110,000 distinct CDR3 sequences, about 95% seen once. High-throughput TCR beta sequencing covered peripheral CD8+ and CD4+ T cells.

The specimen was CD4+ T cells from PBMCs. The genes are TRBV18 and TRBJ2-2; the D gene is possibly TRBD1 (5 bases). The TCR sequence derives from a human donor in good health. CDR3 protein: CASSPDIDTGELFF. The CDR3, as DNA: TGTGCCAGCTCACCGGACATTGACACCGGGGAGCTGTTTTTT.